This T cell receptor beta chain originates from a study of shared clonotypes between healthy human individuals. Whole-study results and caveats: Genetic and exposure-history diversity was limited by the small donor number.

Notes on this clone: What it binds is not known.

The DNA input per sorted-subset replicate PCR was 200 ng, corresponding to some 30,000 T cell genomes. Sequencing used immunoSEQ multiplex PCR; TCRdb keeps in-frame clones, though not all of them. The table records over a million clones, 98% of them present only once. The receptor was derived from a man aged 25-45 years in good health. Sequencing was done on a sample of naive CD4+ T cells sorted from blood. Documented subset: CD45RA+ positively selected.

CDR3 amino acids: CASSLGLAGLDTQYF. The CDR3 DNA follows: TGTGCCAGTAGTCTAGGACTAGCGGGATTAGATACGCAGTATTTT. The chain joins TRBV19 to TRBJ2-3; 12 nucleotides match TRBD2. Trimming cost V 5 bases and J 5 bases; bases outside gene matches: 5. There are 15 residues in the CDR3. Germline V lookup: CDR1 LNHDA, CDR2 SQIVND (reference sequence). Full variable domain (remainder filled in from reference TRBV19 and TRBJ2-3): DGGITQSPKYLFRKEGQNVTLSCEQNLNHDAMYWYRQDPGQGLRLIYYSQIVNDFQKGDIAEGYSVSREKKESFPLTVTSAQKNPTAFYLCASSLGLAGLDTQYFGPGTRLTVL.